The 14 T cell receptor beta chains below all came from one sample that was sequenced in a study of T cell repertoires in cytomegalovirus infection. TCRdb independently ran MiXCR on the reads; one entry per CDR3 protein. The sample consists of about half a million distinct CDR3 sequences, 33% of them appearing once. Their target antigens are unknown. The sequences come from cultured PBMCs, collected from culture after CMV antigen stimulation. All receptors come from a human donor in good health (CMV status not recorded). Some clones in this sample may be carry-over from other donors' samples.

At least ten counts were recorded for this clonotype. This chain uses TRBV25-1 with TRBJ2-1; D uncertain. This CDR3 spans 12 amino acids. Germline CDR1 MGHDK, CDR2 SYGVNS. The V end lost 6 bases, the J end lost 0 bases, and 3 bases lay between the germline ends. The CDR3 DNA is TGTGCCAGCAGGGACTCCTACAATGAGCAGTTCTTC. Translation: CASRDSYNEQFF.

This clonotype was detected a few times. CDR3 DNA: TGTGCCAGCAGCTCAAATAGCAATCAGCCCCAGCATTTT. This gives the protein CASSSNSNQPQHF. V gene TRBV7-2 combines with J gene TRBJ1-5; D remains ambiguous. Trimming pared 4 bases from V and 0 bases from J, leaving 4 bases between. Germline lookup yields CDR1 SGHTA and CDR2 FQGNSA. The CDR3 spans 13 residues.

The genes are TRBV4-3 and TRBJ2-1; 7 nucleotides line up with TRBD2. The CDR3 is 17 amino acids. The germline gives CDR1 LGHNA, CDR2 YSLEER. V shed 3 bases and J 5 bases; nucleotides not matched to a gene: 13. CDR3 protein: CASSQYLSGAGNNEQFF. Here the CDR3 DNA reads TGCGCCAGCAGCCAGTACCTCAGCGGGGCGGGGAACAATGAGCAGTTCTTC.

The rearrangement uses TRBV6-2 or TRBV6-3 and TRBJ2-1; the D gene is possibly TRBD2 (5 bases). The CDR3 contains 20 residues. The V end was cut by 5 bases, the J end by 5 bases, with 31 bases between. Looked up from germline, CDR1 is MNHEY and CDR2 is SVGEGT. CDR3 loop: CASSAPLSLRLPETDNEQFF. The CDR3 coding sequence is TGTGCCAGCAGTGCCCCCTTGTCACTTCGACTACCAGAAACCGACAATGAGCAGTTCTTC.

Turning to this clonotype: A junction boundary mismatches the germline segment, possibly from a read error. The gene calls are TRBV5-4 and TRBJ1-2; D possibly corresponds to TRBD1 (6 bases). The CDR3 consists of 13 residues. The germline V gene has CDR1 SGHNT and CDR2 YYREEE (reference sequence). This CDR3 reads CASSIGQSSLLLF. The CDR3 coding sequence is TGTGCCAGCAGCATCGGACAGTCCTCGCTCTTACTATTC. Complete variable domain (other parts from reference TRBV5-4 and TRBJ1-2): ETGVTQSPTHLIKTRGQQVTLRCSSQSGHNTVSWYQQALGQGPQFIFQYYREEENGRGNFPPRFSGLQFPNYSSELNVNALELDDSALYLCASSIGQSSLLLFGSGTRLTVV.

This chain links TRBV6-2 or TRBV6-3 with TRBJ2-1, with D uncertain. The CDR3 loop spans 15 amino acids. Germline V gene lookup returns CDR1 MNHEY and CDR2 SVGEGT. The ends were cut back, 4 bases at V and 6 bases at J, with 16 bases in the middle. The DNA of the CDR3 is TGTGCCAGCAGTTTTAGGCCCCTTCACTCCAATGAGCAGTTCTTC. Its protein is CASSFRPLHSNEQFF.

This clonotype was seen a few times. CDR3 bases: TGTGCCAGCAGCTTTGACGTTCAAGAGCCCCAGCATTTT. This gives the protein CASSFDVQEPQHF. The rearrangement uses TRBV7-3 and TRBJ1-5, with D hard to call. The germline V gene has CDR1 SGHTA and CDR2 FQGTGA. There are 13 residues in the CDR3. Deletions cut 3 bases from V and 8 bases from J, with 11 bases between.

The rearrangement uses TRBV9 and TRBJ2-7, with a tentative D call TRBD2 (6 bases). Germline-derived CDR1 and CDR2 are SGDLS and YYNGEE. This CDR3 contains 14 residues. V gave up 0 bases and J gave up 2 bases, with 9 bases separating them. Here the CDR3 reads CASSVGGGTYEQYF. The CDR3 bases are TGTGCCAGCAGCGTAGGCGGCGGGACCTACGAGCAGTACTTC.

The V call is TRBV24-1, the J call TRBJ2-2; the D gene is possibly TRBD2 (6 bases). The CDR3 consists of 14 residues. The V gene lost 5 bases and the J gene lost 5 bases, with 11 bases spanning the gap. Germline assignment: CDR1 KGHDR and CDR2 SFDVKD. CDR3 sequence reads: CATSVTGRTGELFF. Here the CDR3 DNA reads TGTGCCACCAGTGTAACCGGGAGAACCGGGGAGCTGTTTTTT.

The chain carries TRBV5-1 and TRBJ2-3; 7 positions match TRBD2. This CDR3 region has 14 residues. Germline CDR1 and CDR2: SGHRS and YFSETQ. Unmatched junction bases numbered 6, after V lost 4 bases and J lost 4 bases. In nucleotides, the CDR3 is TGCGCCAGCAGCCCCGGACGGGGGGCAGATACGCAGTATTTT. Its protein is CASSPGRGADTQYF.

V usage is TRBV6-4 and J usage is TRBJ2-1; no firm D call. The CDR3 has 9 amino acids. Trimming stripped 7 bases from V and 6 bases from J, with 1 base between. Germline V gene data show CDR1 as MRHNA and CDR2 as SNTAGT. CDR3 residues: CASTNEQFF. In DNA form, the CDR3 reads TGTGCCAGCACCAATGAGCAGTTCTTC.

In its sample, this clonotype was seen many times. The chain links TRBV10-3 to TRBJ1-5; 11 bases line up with TRBD1. V lost 2 bases to trimming and J lost 7 bases; unmatched junction nucleotides: 4. CDR1 ENHRY and CDR2 SYGVKD come from the germline V gene. The CDR3 extends over 15 amino acids. The CDR3 is CAISEPGQGAQPQHF. DNA of the CDR3: TGTGCCATCAGTGAGCCCGGACAGGGGGCCCAGCCCCAGCATTTT.

A few counts support this clonotype. V is TRBV12-5 and J is TRBJ2-1, with TRBD1 matching over 9 bases. CDR1 and CDR2 from the germline V gene are LGHNT and FRNRAP. This CDR3 is 15 amino acids long. The V gene end was trimmed by 5 bases and the J gene end by 8 bases; junction bases not matched to a gene: 10. CDR3 nucleotides: TGTGCTAGTGGTCCACCGGACAGGGGAAGCGATGAGCAGTTCTTC. Its protein product is CASGPPDRGSDEQFF.

The rearrangement uses TRBV7-2 and TRBJ2-7; 10 bases map to TRBD1. CDR1 and CDR2 (germline): SGHTA, FQGNSA. Losses at the gene ends were 3 bases for V and 4 bases for J; bases not matched to a gene: 6. The CDR3 is 15 amino acids. The CDR3 DNA reads as TGTGCCAGCAGCTTGACGACAGGGGGCAGGTACGAGCAGTACTTC. Translating it yields CASSLTTGGRYEQYF.